The TCR beta chain under discussion was sequenced for a study of cytomegalovirus exposure and HLA in healthy donors. The overall study: Prior work identified 117 million unique TCR beta sequences in approximately 180 million T cells.

With 1 base removed from V and 3 bases from J, the gap between germline ends came to 9 bases. The V gene's germline CDR1 is LGHNA and CDR2 YNFKEQ. This CDR3 is built from 15 residues. Amplification used 60 Vbeta primers and 13 Jbeta primers. Data came from immunoSEQ multiplex PCR; TCRdb stores just in-frame clones and leaves some out. The table records some 130,000 clones, about 74% of them present only once. This clone has more than one count but fewer than ten. The sequenced sample consisted of PBMCs. V is TRBV4-2 and J is TRBJ2-2, with D possibly matching TRBD1 (5 bases). This TCR came from a woman aged 50 to 65 in good health and CMV-seropositive. Here the CDR3 DNA reads TGTGCCAGCAGCCAAGTAGGGGTTGACACCGGGGAGCTGTTTTTT. This translates into CASSQVGVDTGELFF.